This T cell receptor beta chain was recorded in a study of pediatric ulcerative colitis. Study-level points and caveats: A couple of rectal clonotypes were found only in ulcerative colitis patients, all of them.

During colonoscopy, one to two rectal pinch biopsies were collected. The germline V gene encodes CDR1 SGHTA and CDR2 FQGNSA. Between the trimmed V and J ends, which lost 1 base and 6 bases, there was a span of 13 bases. The CDR3 spans 15 residues. Only in-frame clones appear in the TCRdb table, and some are missing; sequencing was by immunoSEQ multiplex PCR. The sample has over 15,000 clones; 70% to 85% are singletons. Concerning this clone: Its antigen is unidentified.

The chain combines TRBV7-2 with TRBJ1-5; D is uncertain. Sequencing used gut tissue. This receptor was obtained from a boy aged 10-17 years with moderate ulcerative colitis. The CDR3 coding sequence is TGTGCCAGCAGCTTAGTTACTGGAGGCGGTCAGCCCCAGCATTTT. This gives the protein CASSLVTGGGQPQHF.